This T cell receptor (beta chain) appears in the sequencing data of a study of T cell repertoires in cytomegalovirus infection. The wider study: Used in the study were CMV epitopes, some recently identified and HLA-C-restricted, others well-studied and HLA-B-restricted. Public TCR beta signature analysis indicated the presence of both CMV infection and matching HLA type. Whole-study findings and limits: CMV carriers with the relevant HLA were identified by cumulative public TCR beta family frequency.

This CDR3 has 16 residues. The germline gives CDR1 MNHEY, CDR2 SVGEGT. Between the trimmed V and J ends, which lost 2 bases and 3 bases, there was a span of 11 bases. Via MiXCR, TCRdb re-called the reads, giving one row per CDR3 protein. The sample shows about 160,000 distinct CDR3 sequences, about 22% of them seen only once. To note about this clonotype: Its matching antigen is unknown.

This chain joins TRBV6-2 or TRBV6-3 and TRBJ1-6; D remains unclear. This TCR came from a human donor in good health (CMV status not recorded). Some clones in this sample may be carry-over from other donors' samples. The material was CD8+ T cells from cultured PBMCs, obtained from culture after CMV antigen stimulation. DNA of the CDR3: TGTGCCAGCAGTTACACCCACCTCCGCTATAATTCACCCCTCCACTTT. It is translated as CASSYTHLRYNSPLHF.